This T cell receptor (beta chain) was found in a study of blood T cells in healthy people across ages (dated by TCRdb to the mid-2010s). As for the study more broadly: In model experiments, roughly one uniquely barcoded TCR beta cDNA molecule per two T cells was captured by template switching. Using deep sequencing normalized with unique cDNA molecular identifiers, the study measured how TCR beta repertoire diversity changes with age. The donors were divided into four age groups: young (average around 16 years), middle-aged (roughly 40), aged (about 61) and long-lived (approximately 74). Using the same blood draw, the study looked at two additional independent replicas of 1 million unique cDNA reads for two donors, one aged 18 to 30 and the other aged 80 or older.

Receptors were amplified or captured by 5' RACE. Data came from an Illumina HiSeq 2500. A second PCR of roughly 6 to 11 cycles was run with a J-beta primer mix and a sample-barcoded 5' primer. A unique molecular identifier was introduced onto each TCR beta cDNA molecule by a template-switch 5' adaptor carrying 12 random nucleotides. Each sample yielded at least 3 million CDR3-containing paired-end reads. First-strand cDNA synthesis was performed from all RNA using the Mint cDNA synthesis kit, with priming by a TRBC-specific oligonucleotide. All cDNA was treated with uracil-DNA glycosylase and then went through a first 18-cycle PCR with the universal primers M1SS and BC2_uni_R. For the original study's pipeline: Each sample was normalized by randomly selecting 1 million high-quality reads, each carrying a distinct molecular identifier. Reads with shared molecular identifiers were discarded instead of being binned into consensus sequences. CDR3 identification, clonotype clustering and error correction used MiTCR with a Q25 quality threshold and the strictest error-elimination algorithm. A nonparametric unseen species model with Euler transformation was used to estimate a lower bound on total TCR beta diversity. TCRdb handled the public reads itself, with Q25 trimming in fastp and clone calling in MiXCR, and kept productive beta chains. All rows with the same CDR3 protein become a single entry with the most common DNA and genes. V and J calls and clone size were set by TCRdb, not the authors. The sample has roughly 800,000 distinct CDR3 sequences on record, approximately 25% of them singletons. The ten most abundant clones make up 9.4% of the sample.

This clonotype appeared a few times. No cognate antigen has been identified for it. No per-base quality is available; no much larger clone lies one base away. The full study reports these points: The long-lived group showed more naive CD4+ T cells, fewer expanded clones and increased TCR diversity than the aged group, suggesting age selection. Because profiling used bulk unsorted PBMCs, naive and antigen-experienced compartments could not be compared conclusively. The percentage of naive T cells measured by flow cytometry correlated strongly with observed TCR beta diversity. Donor CMV infection status was unknown, potentially confounding age-related changes in expanded clonotypes. Observed TCR beta diversity per million T cells fell roughly linearly with age, and a significant reduction was already apparent by age around 39. Estimates of total diversity based on one million sequenced T cells were considered lower bounds and underestimates.

Compared with germline, V lacks 4 bases and J lacks 2 bases; bases without a gene match: 7. The cysteine opens and the phenylalanine closes a CDR3 of 15 amino acids. The entry retains the CDR3 DNA only, 45 bases that are in frame from base 1. From a lookup of the germline V gene (reference sequence), CDR1 and CDR2 are LGHDT and YNNKEL. The donors were around 39 Caucasian individuals from Russia, aged roughly 6 to 100 years, who were systemically healthy. Roughly 10 milliliters of peripheral blood were drawn from each donor into EDTA-treated Vacutainer tubes. Ficoll-Paque density-gradient centrifugation was used to isolate PBMCs, with at least 7 million per sample. Total RNA, at least 6 micrograms per sample, was extracted from PBMCs with Trizol reagent. Naive CD45RAhigh/CD27high T cell percentages were measured by flow cytometry on a PBMC aliquot from every donor. This sample also belongs to another study, concerning T cells of mothers and their children. The second publication reports: Nine systemically healthy Caucasian individuals served as donors, namely three mothers together with their six children. cDNA synthesis used all of the extracted RNA, with roughly 1.5 ug of RNA in each 15 ul reaction. In the second PCR, sample barcodes and 2-4 random nucleotides were introduced via the M1S primer. Over 9 million TCR beta CDR3 reads came from each mother, compared with a few million reads from each child. In both related and unrelated pairs, thymic selection shapes the output of TCR recombination in a similar way, with inherited differences having only a minor effect. Normalized repertoire overlap was always found to be slightly, but never significantly, higher in related mother-child pairs than in unrelated mother-child pairs. No persistent microchimeric T cell clones were found, with a detection sensitivity of roughly 99 clones per million clonotypes. The study used deep NGS to compare TCR beta repertoires of mothers and children, seeking features distinguishing related mother-child pairs from unrelated individuals. On average, the children were 11 +/- 4 years old, while the mothers were about 37 +/- 4 years old. Libraries were sequenced on Illumina HiSeq 2000 with 100+100 nt paired-end reads after adapter ligation with NEBNext reagents. To prevent cross-contamination, the mother and child libraries were prepared a month apart and were sequenced in separate runs. For each donor, between about 500,000 and 2,200,000 distinct TCR beta clonotypes were identified. Naive TCR beta clonotypes were estimated from low-frequency clonotypes matched to each donor's FACS-determined naive share, without sorting.

What was sequenced was blood. The sequence derives from a boy younger than 18 in good health. The receptor chain draws on TRBV3-1 and TRBJ2-7; the junction holds 8 bases that match TRBD2. At the DNA level, the sequence is TGTGCCAGCAGCCGAGCGGGACTAGGAGCCTACGAGCAGTACTTC. It is translated as CASSRAGLGAYEQYF.